This TCR beta chain stems from a study of cytomegalovirus exposure and HLA in healthy donors. Turning to the study itself: The roughly 120 million unique TCR beta sequences, from 150 million to 200 million T cells, were found by an earlier analysis. An early release of data contained around 80 million unique TCRs, which came from HLA-typed donors. Findings and caveats of the study: A later analysis reportedly found that, within productive TCRs, an Asian-associated ancestry cluster had fewer N-insertions than the mean observed across the approximately 660 donors. CMV serostatus stood as the only immune exposure information on hand.

As for this clone: Its target is unknown.

Primers for the PCR totalled 60 Vbeta and 13 Jbeta. Generated by immunoSEQ multiplex PCR, the TCRdb table keeps only in-frame clones and is missing some. The table lists nearly 300,000 clones, around 86% of them singletons, with 3.5% to 4% in the top ten. This receptor was taken from a man aged 35 to 55 in good health and CMV-seropositive. Sequenced sample: PBMCs.

CDR3 sequence: CSVDFAGIYNEQFF. CDR3 DNA sequence: TGCAGCGTTGATTTCGCGGGGATATACAATGAGCAGTTCTTC. The chain joins TRBV29-1 to TRBJ2-1, with D perhaps matching TRBD2 (6 bases). The CDR3 has 14 residues. V gave up 3 bases and J gave up 4 bases, with 13 bases separating them. CDR1 and CDR2 from the germline V gene are SQVTM and ANQGSEA.